This TCR beta chain came from a study of blood T cell repertoires in COVID-19. Whole-study context: COVID-19 samples collected from the United States, Italy and Spain covered acute and convalescent phases. In each case, the material was cDNA or gDNA derived from T cells, B-cell-depleted T cells, or PBMCs.

In the original analysis: Researchers report that nucleated cell counts were estimated from reference gene primer amplification. Here immunoSEQ multiplex PCR was the method, and the copy in TCRdb shows in-frame clones only, minus some. V, J and clone size reflect that table, while D and trimming were determined from the DNA. This sample has about 86,000 clones, with 79% found just once. V was shortened by 3 bases and J by 4 bases, with 10 bases between the two germline ends. CDR3 length: 14 residues. The germline gives CDR1 PRHDT, CDR2 FYEKMQ (reference sequence). The receptor was derived from a man aged 65 to 79 with acute or convalescent COVID-19. What was sequenced was peripheral blood. The rearrangement uses TRBV13 and TRBJ2-1; a weak D match, TRBD2 (5 bases). CDR3 coding DNA: TGTGCCAGCAGCTTTTGGACTGGTTACAATGAGCAGTTCTTC. Amino acids: CASSFWTGYNEQFF.